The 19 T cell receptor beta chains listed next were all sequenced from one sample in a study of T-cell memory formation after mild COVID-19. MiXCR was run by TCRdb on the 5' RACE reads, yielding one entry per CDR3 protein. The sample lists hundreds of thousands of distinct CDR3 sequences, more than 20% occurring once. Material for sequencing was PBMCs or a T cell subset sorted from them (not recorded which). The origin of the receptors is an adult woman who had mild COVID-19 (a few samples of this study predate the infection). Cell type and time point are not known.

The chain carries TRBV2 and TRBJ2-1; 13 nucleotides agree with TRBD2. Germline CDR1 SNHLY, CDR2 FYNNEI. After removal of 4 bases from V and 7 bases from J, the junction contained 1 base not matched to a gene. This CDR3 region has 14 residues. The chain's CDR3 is CASSGGLAGNEQFF. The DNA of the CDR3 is TGTGCCAGCAGTGGGGGACTAGCGGGGAATGAGCAGTTCTTC. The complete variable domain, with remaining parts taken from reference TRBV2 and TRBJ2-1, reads EPEVTQTPSHQVTQMGQEVILRCVPISNHLYFYWYRQILGQKVEFLVSFYNNEISEKSEIFDDQFSVERPDGSNFTLKIRSTKLEDSAMYFCASSGGLAGNEQFFGPGTRLTVL.

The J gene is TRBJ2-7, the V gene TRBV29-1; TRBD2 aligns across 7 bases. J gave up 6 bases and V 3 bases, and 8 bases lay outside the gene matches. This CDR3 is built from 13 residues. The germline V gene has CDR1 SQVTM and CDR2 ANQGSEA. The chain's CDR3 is CSVERAGSGEQYF. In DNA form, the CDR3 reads TGCAGCGTTGAGAGAGCGGGATCGGGCGAGCAGTACTTC.

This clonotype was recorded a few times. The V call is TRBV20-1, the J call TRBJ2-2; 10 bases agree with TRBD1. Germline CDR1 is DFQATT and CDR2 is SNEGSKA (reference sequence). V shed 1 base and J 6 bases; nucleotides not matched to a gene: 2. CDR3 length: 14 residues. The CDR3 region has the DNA TGCAGTGCTAGAGCGGGACAGGGGTCCGGGGAGCTGTTTTTT. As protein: CSARAGQGSGELFF.

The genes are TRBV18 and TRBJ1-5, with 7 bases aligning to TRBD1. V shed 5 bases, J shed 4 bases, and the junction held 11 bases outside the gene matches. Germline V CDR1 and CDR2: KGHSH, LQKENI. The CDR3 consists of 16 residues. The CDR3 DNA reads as TGTGCCAGCTCAACTTCCACCGGGACAGCGAATCAGCCCCAGCATTTT. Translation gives CASSTSTGTANQPQHF.

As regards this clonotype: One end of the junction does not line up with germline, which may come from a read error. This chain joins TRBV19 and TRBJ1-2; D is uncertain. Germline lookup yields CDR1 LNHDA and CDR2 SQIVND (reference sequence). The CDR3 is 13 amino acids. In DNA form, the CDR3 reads TGTGCCAGTTGTATTGCGGGGAACTATGGCTACACCTTC. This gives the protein CASCIAGNYGYTF.

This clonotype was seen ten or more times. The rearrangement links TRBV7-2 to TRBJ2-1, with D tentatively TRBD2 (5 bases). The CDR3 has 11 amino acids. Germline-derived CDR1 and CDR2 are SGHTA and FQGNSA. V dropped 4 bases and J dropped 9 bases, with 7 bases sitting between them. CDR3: CASSSRVEQFF. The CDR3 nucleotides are TGTGCCAGCAGCTCGCGGGTTGAGCAGTTCTTC.

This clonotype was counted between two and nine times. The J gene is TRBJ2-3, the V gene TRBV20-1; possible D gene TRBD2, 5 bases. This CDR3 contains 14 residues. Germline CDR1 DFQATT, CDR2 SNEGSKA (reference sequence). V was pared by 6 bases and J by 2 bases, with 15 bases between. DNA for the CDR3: TGCAGTGCGCCCGCGGGCGGGTCCACAGATACGCAGTATTTT. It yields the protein CSAPAGGSTDTQYF.

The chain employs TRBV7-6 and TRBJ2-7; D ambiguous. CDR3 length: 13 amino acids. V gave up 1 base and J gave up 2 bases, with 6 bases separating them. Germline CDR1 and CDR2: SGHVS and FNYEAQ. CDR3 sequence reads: CASSLDLPYEQYF. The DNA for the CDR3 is TGTGCCAGCAGCTTAGACCTCCCCTACGAGCAGTACTTC.

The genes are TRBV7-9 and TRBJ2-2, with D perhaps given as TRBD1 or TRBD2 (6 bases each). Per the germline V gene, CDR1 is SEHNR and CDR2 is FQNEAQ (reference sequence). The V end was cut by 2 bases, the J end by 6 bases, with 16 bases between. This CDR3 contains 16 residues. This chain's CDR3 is CASSLPGAGASGELFF. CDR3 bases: TGTGCCAGCAGCTTACCGGGGGCAGGGGCATCCGGGGAGCTGTTTTTT.

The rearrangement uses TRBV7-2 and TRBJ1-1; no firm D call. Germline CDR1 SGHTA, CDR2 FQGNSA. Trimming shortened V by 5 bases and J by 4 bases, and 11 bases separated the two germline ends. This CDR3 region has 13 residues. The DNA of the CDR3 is TGTGCCAGCAGCAGTCGGATGGGCACTGAAGCTTTCTTT. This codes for CASSSRMGTEAFF.

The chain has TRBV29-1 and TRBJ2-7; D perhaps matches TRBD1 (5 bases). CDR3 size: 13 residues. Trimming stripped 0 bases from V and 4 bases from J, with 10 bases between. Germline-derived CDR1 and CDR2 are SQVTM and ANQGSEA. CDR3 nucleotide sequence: TGCAGCGTTGAAGAGACAGCCGGGTACGAGCAGTACTTC. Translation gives CSVEETAGYEQYF.

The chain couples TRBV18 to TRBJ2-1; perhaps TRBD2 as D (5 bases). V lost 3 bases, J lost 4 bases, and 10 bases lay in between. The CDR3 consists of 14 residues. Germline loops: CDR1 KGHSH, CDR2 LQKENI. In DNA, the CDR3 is TGTGCCAGCTCACCTCCTCAGCGGTACAATGAGCAGTTCTTC. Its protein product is CASSPPQRYNEQFF. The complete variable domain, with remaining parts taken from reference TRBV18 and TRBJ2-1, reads NAGVMQNPRHLVRRRGQEARLRCSPMKGHSHVYWYRQLPEEGLKFMVYLQKENIIDESGMPKERFSAEFPKEGPSILRIQQVVRGDSAAYFCASSPPQRYNEQFFGPGTRLTVL.

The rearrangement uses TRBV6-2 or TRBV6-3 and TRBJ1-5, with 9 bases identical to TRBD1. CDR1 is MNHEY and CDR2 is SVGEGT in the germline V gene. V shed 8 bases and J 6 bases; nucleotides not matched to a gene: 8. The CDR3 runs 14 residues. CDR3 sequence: CASSGTGGRQPQHF. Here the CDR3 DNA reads TGTGCCAGCTCTGGAACAGGGGGCCGTCAGCCCCAGCATTTT.

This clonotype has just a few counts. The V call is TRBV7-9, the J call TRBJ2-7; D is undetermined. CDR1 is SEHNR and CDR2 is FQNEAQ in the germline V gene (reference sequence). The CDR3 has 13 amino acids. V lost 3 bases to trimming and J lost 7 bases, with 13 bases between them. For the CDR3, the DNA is TGTGCCAGCAGCTTCCCTCTAACGGAAGAGCAGTACTTC. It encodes CASSFPLTEEQYF.

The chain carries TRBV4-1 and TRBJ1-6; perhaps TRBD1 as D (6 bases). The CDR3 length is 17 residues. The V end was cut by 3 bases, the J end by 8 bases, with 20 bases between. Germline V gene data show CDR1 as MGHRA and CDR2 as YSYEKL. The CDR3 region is CASSHSWTVRGHSPLHF. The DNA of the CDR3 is TGCGCCAGCAGCCATTCCTGGACAGTTCGTGGCCATTCACCCCTCCACTTT.

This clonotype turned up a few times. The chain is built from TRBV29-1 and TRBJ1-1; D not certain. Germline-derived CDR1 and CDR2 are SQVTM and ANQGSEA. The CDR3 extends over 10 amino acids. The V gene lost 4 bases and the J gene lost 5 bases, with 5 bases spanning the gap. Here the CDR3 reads CSVVLTEAFF. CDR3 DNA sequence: TGCAGCGTTGTTTTGACTGAAGCTTTCTTT.

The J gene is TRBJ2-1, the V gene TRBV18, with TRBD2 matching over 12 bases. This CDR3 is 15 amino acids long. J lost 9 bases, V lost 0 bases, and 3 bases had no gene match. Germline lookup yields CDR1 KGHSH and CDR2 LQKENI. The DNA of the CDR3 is TGTGCCAGCTCACCACCGGCTAGCGGGAGGGCTGAGCAGTTCTTC. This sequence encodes CASSPPASGRAEQFF.

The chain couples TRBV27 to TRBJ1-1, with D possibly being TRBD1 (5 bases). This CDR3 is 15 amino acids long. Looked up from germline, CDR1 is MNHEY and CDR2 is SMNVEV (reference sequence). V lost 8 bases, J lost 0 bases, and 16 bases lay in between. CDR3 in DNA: TGTGCCAGCGGGGGGTTGGGTTCGATGAACACTGAAGCTTTCTTT. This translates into CASGGLGSMNTEAFF.

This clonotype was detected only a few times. CDR3 sequence reads: CASSGTGLKYGYTF. The CDR3 bases are TGTGCCAGCAGCGGGACAGGTTTAAAGTATGGCTACACCTTC. The chain couples TRBV5-5 to TRBJ1-2, with 8 bases fitting TRBD1. The CDR3 is 14 residues long. Germline loops: CDR1 SGHKS, CDR2 YYEKEE (reference sequence). The J segment lost 5 bases and the V segment lost 4 bases, leaving 7 bases of the junction unmatched.